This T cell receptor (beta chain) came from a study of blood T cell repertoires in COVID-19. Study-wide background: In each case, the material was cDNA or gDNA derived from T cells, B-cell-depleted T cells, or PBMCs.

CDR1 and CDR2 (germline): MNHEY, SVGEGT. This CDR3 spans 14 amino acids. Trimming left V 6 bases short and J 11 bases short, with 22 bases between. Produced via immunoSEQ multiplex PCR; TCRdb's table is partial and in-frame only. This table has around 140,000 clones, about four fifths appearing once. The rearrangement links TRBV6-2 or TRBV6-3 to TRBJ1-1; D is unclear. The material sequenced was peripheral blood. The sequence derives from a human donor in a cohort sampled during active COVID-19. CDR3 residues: CASSPQVGGNFAFF. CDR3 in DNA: TGTGCCAGCAGCCCGCAGGTTGGAGGGAACTTTGCTTTCTTT.